Shown below are 16 T cell receptor beta chains from a single sample sequenced in a study of human T cells and chemical hapten exposure. MiXCR was run by TCRdb on the RACE reads, yielding one entry per CDR3 protein. The sample lists around 380,000 distinct CDR3 sequences; roughly 4.8% were seen once. Described time point: patch test 1, 2 weeks after DPC sensitization. Treatment specified: therapeutic diphenylcyclopropenone sensitization with weekly scalp DPC. The sequencing here drew on whole blood, taken in connection with sensitization to the hapten diphenylcyclopropenone (DPC). The receptors originated from a woman aged 50 to 60 with alopecia areata. Some clones in this sample may be carry-over from other donors' samples.

This clonotype was counted at least ten times. J is TRBJ1-5 and V is TRBV5-1, with D uncertain. V dropped 0 bases and J dropped 2 bases, with 12 bases sitting between them. The CDR3 covers 16 residues. CDR1 is SGHRS and CDR2 is YFSETQ in the germline V gene. This CDR3 is CASSLDVGLGNQPQHF. The CDR3 coding sequence is TGCGCCAGCAGCTTGGATGTGGGCCTGGGCAATCAGCCCCAGCATTTT. The complete variable domain, with remaining parts taken from reference TRBV5-1 and TRBJ1-5, reads KAGVTQTPRYLIKTRGQQVTLSCSPISGHRSVSWYQQTPGQGLQFLFEYFSETQRNKGNFPGRFSGRQFSNSRSEMNVSTLELGDSALYLCASSLDVGLGNQPQHFGDGTRLSIL.

The table lists this clonotype with many counts. The chain uses TRBV5-6 and TRBJ1-5; D uncertain. The germline gives CDR1 SGHDT, CDR2 YYEEEE. The CDR3 runs 14 residues. V gave up 1 base and J gave up 6 bases, with 11 bases separating them. The CDR3 nucleotides are TGTGCCAGCAGCTTGTCGGCGGGAACTCAGCCCCAGCATTTT. Translation: CASSLSAGTQPQHF.

The chain joins TRBV5-4 to TRBJ2-7; TRBD1 might be the D (5 bases). Between the trimmed V and J ends, which lost 0 bases and 7 bases, there was a span of 23 bases. This CDR3 is 17 amino acids long. Germline V gene lookup returns CDR1 SGHNT and CDR2 YYREEE (reference sequence). DNA of the CDR3: TGTGCCAGCAGCTTGGCCGGTCGGCAGGGCCGCCAAGGGGAGCAGTACTTC. Its protein product is CASSLAGRQGRQGEQYF.

This clonotype was seen many times. This chain uses TRBV27 with TRBJ2-4; D is perhaps TRBD2 (5 bases). Germline loops: CDR1 MNHEY, CDR2 SMNVEV (reference sequence). The germline V and J ends were trimmed by 3 bases and 7 bases, with 10 bases remaining between them. This CDR3 has 13 residues. CDR3 sequence (DNA): TGTGCCAGCAGTTTGGGCAGGAGGAACATTCAGTACTTC. Translated, it gives CASSLGRRNIQYF.

This clonotype was seen many times. The V call is TRBV4-3, the J call TRBJ1-4; 8 nucleotides align to TRBD1. The CDR3 is 15 residues long. The V segment lost 0 bases and the J segment 11 bases; nucleotides outside the gene matches: 8. CDR1 and CDR2 (germline): LGHNA, YSLEER. For the CDR3, the DNA is TGCGCCAGCAGCCAAGAGGCCAGGGGGCTGGGGAAACTGTTTTTT. Protein: CASSQEARGLGKLFF.

There are many counts of this clonotype. The chain joins TRBV7-9 to TRBJ1-2, with a weak D call TRBD1 (5 bases). This CDR3 region has 14 residues. Per germline, CDR1 SEHNR and CDR2 FQNEAQ (reference sequence). The ends were cut back, 0 bases at V and 5 bases at J, with 10 bases in the middle. CDR3 loop: CASSLAQTEYGYTF. In nucleotides, the CDR3 is TGTGCCAGCAGCTTAGCGCAGACAGAGTATGGCTACACCTTC. Full variable domain (missing parts from reference TRBV7-9 and TRBJ1-2): DTGVSQNPRHKITKRGQNVTFRCDPISEHNRLYWYRQTLGQGPEFLTYFQNEAQLEKSRLLSDRFSAERPKGSFSTLEIQRTEQGDSAMYLCASSLAQTEYGYTFGSGTRLTVV.

This clonotype was observed many times. The chain uses TRBV2 and TRBJ2-7; 7 positions agree with TRBD1. The CDR3 sequence is 16 residues long. J lost 0 bases, V lost 6 bases, and 11 bases had no gene match. CDR1 is SNHLY and CDR2 is FYNNEI in the germline V gene. The CDR3 nucleotides are TGTGCCAGCAGCGGAGGTCGGGGACAGAGCTCCTACGAGCAGTACTTC. Protein product: CASSGGRGQSSYEQYF.

This clonotype was observed many times. J is TRBJ1-4 and V is TRBV28; 8 bases fit TRBD1. CDR1 is MDHEN and CDR2 is SYDVKM in the germline V gene. The length of the CDR3 is 16 residues. The junction had 14 bases not matched to a gene; V was cut back by 6 bases and J by 8 bases. The CDR3 bases are TGTGCCAGCAGGAACCCCACCCGGACAGGGAAAGAAAAACTGTTTTTT. It translates to CASRNPTRTGKEKLFF.

V gene TRBV2 combines with J gene TRBJ1-2; D gene ambiguous. This CDR3 has 12 residues. Germline assignment: CDR1 SNHLY and CDR2 FYNNEI. V lost 2 bases and J lost 7, with 8 bases in between. CDR3 residues: CASSEWAGGYTF. The CDR3 bases are TGTGCCAGCAGTGAATGGGCCGGTGGCTACACCTTC.

The genes are TRBV28 and TRBJ2-7; the D is unclear. Germline V gives CDR1 MDHEN, CDR2 SYDVKM. V lost 3 bases to trimming and J lost 6 bases, with 3 bases between them. This CDR3 region has 10 residues. The CDR3 loop reads CASSFGEQYF. The CDR3 DNA reads TGTGCCAGCAGTTTTGGCGAGCAGTACTTC.

This clonotype has at least ten counts. The chain has TRBV20-1 and TRBJ2-3; tentative D call: TRBD2 (6 bases). The V and J ends lost 2 bases and 2 bases respectively, with 11 bases between them. Germline V gene lookup returns CDR1 DFQATT and CDR2 SNEGSKA (reference sequence). The CDR3 loop spans 14 amino acids. The CDR3 is CSARTSGYTDTQYF. In DNA form, the CDR3 reads TGCAGTGCTAGAACAAGCGGGTACACAGATACGCAGTATTTT.

This clonotype has just a few counts. The chain carries TRBV29-1 and TRBJ1-5, with 8 bases aligning to TRBD1. Germline assignment: CDR1 SQVTM and CDR2 ANQGSEA. The CDR3 has 13 amino acids. After removal of 6 bases from V and 7 bases from J, the junction contained 8 bases not matched to a gene. CDR3 sequence reads: CSVGQGIGQPQHF. CDR3 DNA: TGCAGCGTCGGACAGGGAATAGGCCAGCCCCAGCATTTT.

Points on this clonotype: A much more abundant neighbour one base away suggests this may be a read error. V is TRBV20-1 and J is TRBJ2-7; D call uncertain. Germline CDR1 DFQATT, CDR2 SNEGSKA (reference sequence). Trimming removed 0 bases from V and 2 bases from J, with 8 bases in between. This CDR3 spans 13 amino acids. The DNA of the CDR3 is TGCAGTGCTAGAGACCCGCCTACCTACGAGCAGTACTTC. Translating it yields CSARDPPTYEQYF.

This sequence joins TRBV3-1 and TRBJ2-3; 8 nucleotides match TRBD2. This CDR3 spans 16 amino acids. Germline trimming cut 4 bases from V and 4 bases from J; bases unmatched to any gene: 10. CDR1 LGHDT and CDR2 YNNKEL come from the germline V gene (reference sequence). CDR3 residues: CASSPLAGGTADTQYF. For the CDR3, the DNA is TGTGCCAGCAGCCCCTTGGCGGGAGGAACTGCAGATACGCAGTATTTT.

This clonotype was seen many times. The J gene is TRBJ2-4, the V gene TRBV4-1; D is uncertain. The CDR3 loop spans 15 amino acids. V dropped 4 bases and J dropped 0 bases, with 10 bases sitting between them. CDR1 MGHRA and CDR2 YSYEKL come from the germline V gene. CDR3 DNA: TGCGCCAGCAGCCGATTAGAGTTAGCCAAAAACATTCAGTACTTC. It yields the protein CASSRLELAKNIQYF.

This clonotype was picked up a small number of times. V gene TRBV6-1 combines with J gene TRBJ1-1; D possibly corresponds to TRBD1 (5 bases). Germline V gene sequence: CDR1 MNHNS, CDR2 SASEGT. The CDR3 covers 12 residues. V was pared by 6 bases and J by 7 bases, with 12 bases between. CDR3 sequence: CASREGYIEAFF. In DNA form, the CDR3 reads TGTGCCAGCAGGGAGGGGTACATTGAAGCTTTCTTT.